This T cell receptor beta chain came from a study of breast tumors, draining lymph nodes, adjacent tissues. Findings of the study overall: The data were judged consistent with most tumor T cells coming from lymph node and expanding in tumor. Tumor and nontumor repertoires were significantly more similar in luminal-like than in basal-like breast cancer. Compared with lymph nodes, tumors were less diverse; compared with nontumor tissue, more.

TCRdb reprocessed the multiplex PCR reads via MiXCR and lists one record per CDR3 protein. Found here are around 140,000 distinct CDR3 sequences, approximately 20% of them singletons; the top ten hold under 3%. Breast cancer patients provided tissue from their axillary draining lymph nodes. The germline V and J ends were trimmed by 7 bases and 9 bases, with 16 bases remaining between them. The CDR3 consists of 13 residues. Germline V gene data show CDR1 as MNHNS and CDR2 as SASEGT. This clonotype has just one count. Antigen unknown. With a much larger clone just one base away, this may be a read error.

This TCR came from a female donor with breast cancer. Some clones in this sample may be carry-over from other donors' samples. The chain uses TRBV6-1 and TRBJ2-1, with D unclear. Input material: axillary lymph node tissue. CDR3 loop: CASNRDGFGEQFF. The CDR3 DNA is TGTGCCAGCAATAGAGACGGCTTCGGTGAGCAGTTCTTC.